This is a list of T cell receptor beta chains from one sample in a study of human T cells and chemical hapten exposure. TCRdb called the RACE reads again in MiXCR, with one record for every CDR3 protein. This table has 95,000 to 150,000 distinct CDR3 sequences, roughly 14% appearing once. The sequences come from whole blood, collected in connection with sensitization to the hapten diphenylcyclopropenone (DPC). All receptors derive from a woman aged 18-35 years with alopecia areata. Some clones in this sample may be carry-over from other donors' samples. The CDR3 runs from the conserved cysteine through the conserved F or W. Fields, in order: J gene, V gene, CDR3 length, D gene, clone size, CDR3 protein, CDR3 DNA. A D gene is named only where the DNA matches it firmly. The listing skips clone size in some rows; elsewhere it reads once, few, many or a size class.

J gene: TRBJ1-6; V gene: TRBV7-2; CDR3 length: 16; D gene: TRBD1; clone size: many; CDR3 protein: CASSRDRTGSRSPLHF; CDR3 DNA: TGTGCCAGCAGCCGCGATCGGACAGGGTCGCGATCACCCCTCCACTTT
J gene: TRBJ1-1; V gene: TRBV29-1; CDR3 length: 14; D gene: -; clone size: -; CDR3 protein: CSVAGLLGNTEAFF; CDR3 DNA: TGCAGCGTGGCGGGACTTTTGGGGAACACTGAAGCTTTCTTT
J gene: TRBJ1-2; V gene: TRBV25-1; CDR3 length: 12; D gene: TRBD1; clone size: many; CDR3 protein: CASSAGTGGYTF; CDR3 DNA: TGTGCCAGCAGTGCGGGGACAGGCGGCTACACCTTC
J gene: TRBJ1-1; V gene: TRBV18; CDR3 length: 14; D gene: -; clone size: -; CDR3 protein: CASSPPGAWNEAFF; CDR3 DNA: TGTGCCAGCTCACCCCCCGGGGCATGGAATGAAGCTTTCTTT
J gene: TRBJ2-5; V gene: TRBV10-3; CDR3 length: 12; D gene: -; clone size: many; CDR3 protein: CAIGRGLETQYF; CDR3 DNA: TGTGCCATCGGGAGGGGGCTAGAGACCCAGTACTTC
J gene: TRBJ1-5; V gene: TRBV4-2; CDR3 length: 17; D gene: TRBD1; clone size: few; CDR3 protein: CASSRTGGGDSNQPQHF; CDR3 DNA: TGTGCCAGCAGCCGAACAGGGGGTGGGGATAGCAATCAGCCCCAGCATTTT
J gene: TRBJ2-7; V gene: TRBV27; CDR3 length: 13; D gene: -; clone size: -; CDR3 protein: CASSWSRGGEQYF; CDR3 DNA: TGTGCCAGCAGTTGGAGCAGGGGAGGCGAGCAGTACTTC
J gene: TRBJ2-7; V gene: TRBV18; CDR3 length: 13; D gene: TRBD1; clone size: -; CDR3 protein: CASSTTGSGEQYF; CDR3 DNA: TGTGCCAGCTCAACGACAGGGTCCGGCGAGCAGTACTTC
J gene: TRBJ1-2; V gene: TRBV30; CDR3 length: 12; D gene: -; clone size: few; CDR3 protein: CAWSVQRNGYTF; CDR3 DNA: TGTGCCTGGAGTGTACAAAGGAATGGCTACACCTTC
J gene: TRBJ1-2; V gene: TRBV9; CDR3 length: 14; D gene: -; clone size: -; CDR3 protein: CASPGAGEDYGYTF; CDR3 DNA: TGTGCCAGCCCTGGGGCAGGGGAGGACTATGGCTACACCTTC
J gene: TRBJ1-2; V gene: TRBV3-1; CDR3 length: 16; D gene: -; clone size: -; CDR3 protein: CASSQEEQEANYGYTF; CDR3 DNA: TGTGCCAGCAGCCAAGAGGAACAGGAAGCTAACTATGGCTACACCTTC
J gene: TRBJ1-1; V gene: TRBV7-9; CDR3 length: 15; D gene: -; clone size: -; CDR3 protein: CASSLAGQVNTEAFF; CDR3 DNA: TGTGCCAGCAGCTTAGCGGGACAAGTGAACACTGAAGCTTTCTTT
J gene: TRBJ2-1; V gene: TRBV7-2; CDR3 length: 16; D gene: -; clone size: many; CDR3 protein: CASSLAGTSSYNEQFF; CDR3 DNA: TGTGCCAGCAGCTTAGCGGGCACTAGCTCCTACAATGAGCAGTTCTTC
J gene: TRBJ1-5; V gene: TRBV16; CDR3 length: 14; D gene: TRBD1; clone size: -; CDR3 protein: CASSPTGGGQPQHF; CDR3 DNA: TGTGCCAGCAGCCCAACAGGGGGCGGTCAGCCCCAGCATTTT
J gene: TRBJ2-3; V gene: TRBV5-4; CDR3 length: 17; D gene: TRBD1; clone size: few; CDR3 protein: CASSLGRRDRGPDTQYF; CDR3 DNA: TGTGCCAGCAGCTTGGGCCGCAGGGACAGGGGGCCAGATACGCAGTATTTT
J gene: TRBJ1-1; V gene: TRBV20-1; CDR3 length: 16; D gene: -; clone size: many; CDR3 protein: CSAIPLRSGAFTEAFF; CDR3 DNA: TGCAGTGCTATTCCCTTAAGATCAGGGGCCTTCACTGAAGCTTTCTTT
J gene: TRBJ2-5; V gene: TRBV7-9; CDR3 length: 15; D gene: -; clone size: -; CDR3 protein: CASSFQYRLQETQYF; CDR3 DNA: TGTGCCAGCAGCTTCCAGTACAGGCTCCAAGAGACCCAGTACTTC
J gene: TRBJ2-2; V gene: TRBV28; CDR3 length: 12; D gene: TRBD2; clone size: many; CDR3 protein: CVVGGDTGELFF; CDR3 DNA: TGTGTGGTCGGGGGGGACACCGGGGAGCTGTTTTTT
J gene: TRBJ1-5; V gene: TRBV5-1; CDR3 length: 15; D gene: -; clone size: -; CDR3 protein: CASCLIPGPDVPQHF; CDR3 DNA: TGCGCCAGCTGCTTGATTCCGGGGCCTGATGTGCCCCAGCATTTT
J gene: TRBJ2-7; V gene: TRBV4-2; CDR3 length: 15; D gene: -; clone size: -; CDR3 protein: CASSQDKRTAYEQYF; CDR3 DNA: TGTGCCAGCAGCCAAGATAAGCGGACCGCCTACGAGCAGTACTTC
J gene: TRBJ1-2; V gene: TRBV10-3; CDR3 length: 17; D gene: -; clone size: few; CDR3 protein: CAISERPQGIKNYGYTF; CDR3 DNA: TGTGCCATCAGTGAGCGTCCCCAGGGAATCAAAAACTATGGCTACACCTTC
J gene: TRBJ2-3; V gene: TRBV19; CDR3 length: 12; D gene: -; clone size: few; CDR3 protein: CANPREGVTQYF; CDR3 DNA: TGTGCCAACCCGAGAGAGGGTGTCACGCAGTATTTT
J gene: TRBJ1-1; V gene: TRBV2; CDR3 length: 11; D gene: -; clone size: few; CDR3 protein: CASSEGTEAFF; CDR3 DNA: TGTGCCAGCAGTGAAGGCACTGAAGCTTTCTTT
J gene: TRBJ1-5; V gene: TRBV9; CDR3 length: 14; D gene: -; clone size: -; CDR3 protein: CASSATDRNQPQHF; CDR3 DNA: TGTGCCAGCAGCGCGACAGACAGGAATCAGCCCCAGCATTTT
J gene: TRBJ1-6; V gene: TRBV7-8; CDR3 length: 15; D gene: -; clone size: few; CDR3 protein: CASSPGRPGHSPLHF; CDR3 DNA: TGTGCCAGCAGCCCAGGACGACCAGGGCATTCACCCCTCCACTTT
J gene: TRBJ1-5; V gene: TRBV7-2; CDR3 length: 16; D gene: TRBD1; clone size: -; CDR3 protein: CASSSGTARSNQPQHF; CDR3 DNA: TGTGCCAGCAGCTCCGGGACAGCCAGGAGCAATCAGCCCCAGCATTTT
J gene: TRBJ1-4; V gene: TRBV4-3; CDR3 length: 16; D gene: TRBD1; clone size: few; CDR3 protein: CASSQAPGGAGEKLFF; CDR3 DNA: TGCGCCAGCAGCCAAGCTCCAGGGGGCGCAGGCGAAAAACTGTTTTTT
J gene: TRBJ1-5; V gene: TRBV15; CDR3 length: 12; D gene: -; clone size: few; CDR3 protein: CATSDRWGPQHF; CDR3 DNA: TGTGCCACCAGCGACCGCTGGGGCCCCCAGCATTTT
J gene: TRBJ2-5; V gene: TRBV5-1; CDR3 length: 14; D gene: -; clone size: -; CDR3 protein: CASSLLGTRETQYF; CDR3 DNA: TGCGCCAGCAGCTTGCTGGGTACGAGGGAGACCCAGTACTTC
J gene: TRBJ1-2; V gene: TRBV11-3; CDR3 length: 13; D gene: -; clone size: many; CDR3 protein: CASSDGLGSGYTF; CDR3 DNA: TGTGCCAGCAGCGACGGCTTAGGATCTGGCTACACCTTC
J gene: TRBJ2-7; V gene: TRBV11-2; CDR3 length: 17; D gene: TRBD2; clone size: -; CDR3 protein: CASSSLLSGLATYEQYF; CDR3 DNA: TGTGCCAGCAGCTCTCTACTTTCCGGACTAGCCACCTACGAGCAGTACTTC
J gene: TRBJ2-6; V gene: TRBV5-6; CDR3 length: 16; D gene: TRBD1; clone size: few; CDR3 protein: CASSLRQTDRDPVLTF; CDR3 DNA: TGTGCCAGCAGTCTTCGCCAAACCGACAGGGATCCCGTCCTGACTTTC
J gene: TRBJ2-5; V gene: TRBV29-1; CDR3 length: 13; D gene: -; clone size: -; CDR3 protein: CSVEEKGVETQYF; CDR3 DNA: TGCAGCGTTGAAGAGAAGGGCGTGGAGACCCAGTACTTC
J gene: TRBJ1-6; V gene: TRBV11-2; CDR3 length: 16; D gene: -; clone size: -; CDR3 protein: CASSLGGAGGISPLHF; CDR3 DNA: TGTGCCAGCAGCTTAGGGGGGGCAGGCGGAATCTCACCCCTCCACTTT
J gene: TRBJ2-5; V gene: TRBV29-1; CDR3 length: 16; D gene: -; clone size: -; CDR3 protein: CSVHLPLALREETQYF; CDR3 DNA: TGCAGCGTCCACCTGCCCCTAGCGCTCAGGGAAGAGACCCAGTACTTC
J gene: TRBJ2-2; V gene: TRBV14; CDR3 length: 18; D gene: TRBD2; clone size: -; CDR3 protein: CASSQSLAGDTNTGELFF; CDR3 DNA: TGTGCCAGCAGCCAGTCCCTAGCGGGGGATACGAACACCGGGGAGCTGTTTTTT
J gene: TRBJ2-5; V gene: TRBV4-3; CDR3 length: 13; D gene: -; clone size: -; CDR3 protein: CASISEGQETQYF; CDR3 DNA: TGCGCCAGCATATCCGAGGGGCAAGAGACCCAGTACTTC
J gene: TRBJ1-5; V gene: TRBV5-3; CDR3 length: 16; D gene: -; clone size: few; CDR3 protein: CARSPRGRSSNQPQHF; CDR3 DNA: TGTGCCAGAAGCCCGAGAGGGCGTTCTAGCAATCAGCCCCAGCATTTT
J gene: TRBJ2-5; V gene: TRBV4-3; CDR3 length: 14; D gene: -; clone size: -; CDR3 protein: CASSQGVTGETQYF; CDR3 DNA: TGCGCCAGCAGCCAAGGCGTGACAGGAGAGACCCAGTACTTC
J gene: TRBJ2-1; V gene: TRBV20-1; CDR3 length: 14; D gene: TRBD2; clone size: few; CDR3 protein: CSARTGRGGNEQFF; CDR3 DNA: TGCAGTGCTAGGACCGGTCGGGGGGGCAATGAGCAGTTCTTC
J gene: TRBJ2-2; V gene: TRBV15; CDR3 length: 18; D gene: -; clone size: -; CDR3 protein: CATSNGGRSSQNTGEPFF; CDR3 DNA: TGTGCCACCAGCAATGGGGGCAGGTCATCCCAAAACACCGGGGAGCCGTTTTTT
J gene: TRBJ2-7; V gene: TRBV6-2/TRBV6-3; CDR3 length: 14; D gene: TRBD1; clone size: -; CDR3 protein: CASSYWTGNGEQYF; CDR3 DNA: TGTGCCAGCAGTTACTGGACAGGGAACGGCGAGCAGTACTTC
J gene: TRBJ1-1; V gene: TRBV11-2; CDR3 length: 12; D gene: -; clone size: many; CDR3 protein: CASSLFGSEAFF; CDR3 DNA: TGTGCCAGCAGCCTGTTCGGGTCTGAAGCTTTCTTT